These 9 T cell receptor beta chains share one sample of origin, sequenced in a study of regulatory T cells in long-lasting Graves disease. Time point in this sample: newly diagnosed GD, antithyroid drugs for less than 3 months. PBMC RNA served as the TCR library source. TCR beta libraries were built with iRepertoire HTBI primers and Arm-PCR of CDR3 regions. MiXCR, run by TCRdb on the multiplex PCR reads, gives a single entry per CDR3 protein. The profile covers around 400,000 distinct CDR3 sequences, with around 15% appearing a single time and approximately 21% taken by the ten largest. The sample here was peripheral blood mononuclear cells (PBMCs), taken at new diagnosis, from a patient treated with antithyroid drugs. The receptors derive from a female donor with Graves disease.

This clonotype was found many times. This rearrangement joins TRBV6-2 or TRBV6-3 to TRBJ2-3; D gene uncertain. V lost 10 bases to trimming and J lost 0 bases, with 11 bases between them. The CDR3 length is 13 residues. Germline loops: CDR1 MNHEY, CDR2 SVGEGT. CDR3 in amino acids: CATSTASTDTQYF. The CDR3 nucleotides read TGTGCCACCTCTACCGCTAGCACAGATACGCAGTATTTT.

This clonotype was recorded at least ten times. This chain connects TRBV13 to TRBJ1-5; D may be TRBD1 (6 bases). This CDR3 is built from 14 residues. Germline V CDR1 and CDR2: PRHDT, FYEKMQ (reference sequence). V dropped 2 bases and J dropped 4 bases, with 9 bases sitting between them. In DNA form, the CDR3 reads TGTGCCAGCAGCTTATCCAGGGGAAATCAGCCCCAGCATTTT. As protein: CASSLSRGNQPQHF.

The table lists this clonotype with a few counts. The chain employs TRBV12-5 and TRBJ1-3, with 7 bases aligning to TRBD1. Trimming took 3 bases from V and 0 from J; bases not matched to a gene: 5. Germline V lookup: CDR1 LGHNT, CDR2 FRNRAP. The length of the CDR3 is 16 residues. The CDR3 reads CASGFGGTDSGNTIYF. The DNA of the CDR3 is TGTGCTAGTGGTTTCGGAGGGACAGACTCTGGAAACACCATATATTTT.

This clonotype has ten or more counts. This chain connects TRBV7-8 to TRBJ1-5; TRBD1 matches at 8 bases. The CDR3 contains 15 residues. Trimming at V came to 4 bases and at J to 6 bases, leaving 8 bases not matched to a gene. Germline V gene lookup returns CDR1 SGHVS and CDR2 FQNEAQ. CDR3: CASSSDRGRSQPQHF. CDR3 in DNA: TGTGCCAGCAGCTCCGACAGGGGTAGAAGTCAGCCCCAGCATTTT.

J is TRBJ1-1 and V is TRBV12-5, with D perhaps TRBD1 (6 bases). Germline V gives CDR1 LGHNT, CDR2 FRNRAP. V shed 1 base and J shed 7 bases, with 10 bases lying between them. There are 13 residues in the CDR3. CDR3 protein: CASGLASGVEAFF. CDR3 sequence (DNA): TGTGCTAGTGGTTTGGCCTCAGGGGTTGAAGCTTTCTTT.

In this sample, this clonotype turned up a few times. The V and J genes are TRBV4-2 and TRBJ2-1, with 11 nucleotides matching TRBD2. The assigned J gene may be wrong: the sequence end matches TRBJ2-5 better. The CDR3 has 17 residues. CDR1 and CDR2 from the germline V gene are LGHNA and YNFKEQ. The DNA for the CDR3 is TGTGCCAGCAGCCCCCCCCGACTAGCGGGGAGCGGCGAGACCCAGTACTTC. Translated: CASSPPRLAGSGETQYF.

This rearrangement joins TRBV27 to TRBJ1-1; D unclear. The ends were cut back, 0 bases at V and 1 base at J, with 9 bases in the middle. The CDR3 consists of 15 residues. Germline V gene data show CDR1 as MNHEY and CDR2 as SMNVEV (reference sequence). In nucleotides, the CDR3 is TGTGCCAGCAGTTTATCGCCCATATCGAACACTGAAGCTTTCTTT. This encodes CASSLSPISNTEAFF.

The chain couples TRBV19 to TRBJ1-1, with no clear D. Germline V gene data show CDR1 as LNHDA and CDR2 as SQIVND (reference sequence). The V end was cut by 6 bases, the J end by 6 bases, with 17 bases between. This CDR3 spans 14 amino acids. The CDR3 DNA is TGTGCCAGTAGGTCCCCCGAGTTTCGGTCTGAAGCTTTCTTT. This gives the protein CASRSPEFRSEAFF.

This clonotype was seen only once. The chain joins TRBV4-1 to TRBJ1-2; TRBD1 aligns across 9 bases. The CDR3 contains 15 residues. With 4 bases clipped from V and 4 bases from J, the junction kept 7 bases outside the gene matches. The germline V gene has CDR1 MGHRA and CDR2 YSYEKL. CDR3 DNA sequence: TGCGCCAGCAGCCCAACGACAGGGGGAGTCTATGGCTACACCTTC. It translates to CASSPTTGGVYGYTF.